This TCR beta chain was identified in a study of cytotoxic CD8 clonotypes in ibrutinib-treated CLL. Regarding the study as a whole: Sustained-remission patients were sampled at one set of times and progressing patients at different ones. At progression, clonality fell back toward baseline after rising at ibrutinib response.

Germline V gene data show CDR1 as LNHDA and CDR2 as SQIVND (reference sequence). Germline trimming cut 1 base from V and 8 bases from J; bases unmatched to any gene: 8. This CDR3 comprises 17 residues. The TCR beta libraries used around 2.2 micrograms of genomic DNA that came from cryopreserved PBMCs. As concerns this clone: Its antigen is unknown.

Deep sequencing aimed at 1 in 200,000 to 1 in 1 million T cells' resolution. Sequencing used immunoSEQ multiplex PCR; TCRdb keeps in-frame clones, though not all of them. The profile shows roughly 150,000 clones, under 85% of them singletons. This clonotype originated in a human donor with chronic lymphocytic leukemia. The chain joins TRBV19 to TRBJ2-1; 13 bases align to TRBD2. This specimen consisted of PBMCs, obtained after 24 months of ibrutinib treatment. The CDR3 bases are TGTGCCAGTAGTATAGGGACTAGCGGGAGTGCGGTATATGAGCAGTTCTTC. Translation gives CASSIGTSGSAVYEQFF.